This T cell receptor (beta chain) was documented in a study of T-cell reconstitution after alpha-beta-depleted transplantation in children. Germline CDR1 reads MGHRA; CDR2 reads YSYEKL. The CDR3 is 15 residues long. Trimming took 4 bases from V and 7 from J, leaving 16 bases between them. Molecular barcoding with unique molecular identifiers was used for the TCRbeta library. TCRdb fed the PCR reads into MiXCR, producing one record per CDR3 protein. The top ten hold under 45% of the sample, which has fewer than 750,000 distinct CDR3 sequences, 27% seen once. The clonotype comes from a boy less than two years old with Wiskott-Aldrich syndrome, due to receive a stem cell transplant. The chain links TRBV4-1 to TRBJ2-2; weak D call: TRBD1 (6 bases). The starting material was PBMCs, obtained before TCRalphabeta/CD19-depleted stem cell transplant. The CDR3 DNA is TGCGCCAGCAGCCCCCGAGACACAGGGCACGGGGAGCTGTTTTTT. Amino acids: CASSPRDTGHGELFF.